This T cell receptor (beta chain) was sequenced for a study of blood T cell repertoires in COVID-19. Study context: COVID-19 samples, acute and convalescent, were from the United States, Italy and Spain. T cells, B-cell-depleted T cells, or PBMCs provided the cDNA or gDNA that served as material.

A remark on this clone: The junction departs from germline at one end; a sequencing error may be responsible.

Per germline, CDR1 LNHNV and CDR2 YYDKDF (reference sequence). The CDR3 consists of 13 residues. The authors' processing: Reference gene primer amplification gave nucleated cell count estimates. Produced via immunoSEQ multiplex PCR; TCRdb's table is partial and in-frame only. V and J calls and clone size are copied from that table; D and trimming were computed from the DNA. The sample yields about 71,000 clones, around 83% seen once. The source material was peripheral blood. This TCR was sampled from a man in his sixties or seventies with acute or convalescent COVID-19. The genes are TRBV15 and TRBJ2-5; weak D call: TRBD1 (6 bases). The CDR3: CATSRDTGETQYF. Written as DNA, the CDR3 is TGTGCCACCAGCCGAGATACAGGGGAGACCCAGTACTTC.